This TCR beta chain is from a study of T-cell memory formation after mild COVID-19. Study-wide findings and caveats: Clones that got smaller from day 15 to 85 had even CD4/CD8, while clones growing later tipped toward CD4+. The pre-infection memory compartment contained some responding clones, suggesting cross-reactive memory joined. Mostly located in CM and EM were contracting CD4+ clones, with contracting CD8+ clones located in EMRA.

Comment on this clonotype: What it binds is unknown.

5'RACE, which relied on constant-segment primers, yielded TCR alpha and TCR beta cDNA libraries carrying sample barcodes and UMIs. TCRdb recomputed calls from the 5' RACE reads with MiXCR, one row per CDR3 protein. The sample has roughly 150,000 distinct CDR3 sequences; 11% to 15% are singletons. Trimming left V 3 bases short and J 7 bases short, with 16 bases between. The length of the CDR3 is 15 residues. The chain couples TRBV12-3 or TRBV12-4 to TRBJ2-1; D is uncertain. Input material: PBMCs or a T cell subset sorted from them (not recorded which). The sequence was obtained from an adult woman who had mild COVID-19 (a few samples of this study predate the infection). Cell type and time point are not known. The CDR3 loop reads CASSLRPQMVNEQFF. CDR3 nucleotide sequence: TGTGCCAGCAGTTTGCGGCCCCAGATGGTGAATGAGCAGTTCTTC.